This T cell receptor (beta chain) was profiled in a study of technical replicates of blood from several donors. The CDR3 has 16 residues. V shed 2 bases and J shed 5 bases, with 18 bases lying between them. Germline CDR1 is SEHNR and CDR2 is FQNEAQ (reference sequence). Measured with immunoSEQ multiplex PCR; TCRdb has only the in-frame clones, and not every one. This sample has about 80,000 clones, with roughly 91% found just once. This sequence was found in a human donor in good health. Material for sequencing was T cells isolated from PBMCs. The chain employs TRBV7-9 and TRBJ1-1; perhaps TRBD1 as D (5 bases). The CDR3 nucleotides are TGTGCCAGCAGCTTAATGAGGGGAGGAAGGAAGACTGAAGCTTTCTTT. It yields the protein CASSLMRGGRKTEAFF.